This T cell receptor (beta chain) was obtained from a study of T cells in Graves' hyperthyroidism and ophthalmopathy. Authors of the study amplified TCR beta CDR3 regions from RNA transcripts. TCR CDR3 underwent first-round RT-PCR with the HTBI primer set. One entry per CDR3 protein results from TCRdb running MiXCR on the multiplex PCR reads. Of about 300,000 distinct CDR3 sequences in the sample, 13% were seen once. In germline, CDR1 is ENHRY, CDR2 SYGVKD. This CDR3 comprises 13 residues. V trimming: 6 bases; J trimming: 4 bases; junction bases outside the gene matches: 4. V and J are TRBV10-3 and TRBJ2-7, with 9 bases identical to TRBD1. The sequenced material came from blood. The TCR originated in a woman in her thirties with Graves' hyperthyroidism that later progressed to Graves' ophthalmopathy. The CDR3 loop is CAIRDRGGYEQYF. The CDR3 bases are TGTGCCATCAGGGACAGGGGAGGGTACGAGCAGTACTTC.